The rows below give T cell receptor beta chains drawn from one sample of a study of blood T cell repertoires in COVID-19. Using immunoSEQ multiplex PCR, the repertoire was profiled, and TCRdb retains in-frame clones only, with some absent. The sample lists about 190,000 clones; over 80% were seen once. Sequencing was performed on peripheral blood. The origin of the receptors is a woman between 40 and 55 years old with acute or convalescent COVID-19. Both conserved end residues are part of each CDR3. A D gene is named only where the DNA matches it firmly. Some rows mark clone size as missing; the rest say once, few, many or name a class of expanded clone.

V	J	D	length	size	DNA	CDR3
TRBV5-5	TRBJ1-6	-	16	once	TGTGCCAGCAGCCTGGCGGGAGGGGGAATGAATTCACCCCTCCACTTT	CASSLAGGGMNSPLHF
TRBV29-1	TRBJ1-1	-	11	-	TGCAGCGTCAATGGGGCCTTTGAAGCTTTCTTT	CSVNGAFEAFF
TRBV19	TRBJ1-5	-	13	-	TGTGCCAGTTCCCCGGGACTCCATCAGCCCCAGCATTTT	CASSPGLHQPQHF
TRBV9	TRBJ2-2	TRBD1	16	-	TGTGCCAGCAGCCGCTCAGGGCAGGGGGCAACCGGGGAGCTGTTTTTT	CASSRSGQGATGELFF
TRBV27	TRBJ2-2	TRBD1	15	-	TGTGCCAGCAGTGACGACAGGGTTTGGACCGGGGAGCTGTTTTTT	CASSDDRVWTGELFF
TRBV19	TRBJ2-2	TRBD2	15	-	TGTGCCAGTAGTAGCGGGGGGACCTACACCGGGGAGCTGTTTTTT	CASSSGGTYTGELFF
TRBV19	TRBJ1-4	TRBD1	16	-	TGTGCCAGTAGAGATCCCCGACAGGGGGCATATGAAAAACTGTTTTTT	CASRDPRQGAYEKLFF
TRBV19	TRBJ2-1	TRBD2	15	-	TGTGCCAGTAGTATGTCGGGGGGGAAATACAATGAGCAGTTCTTC	CASSMSGGKYNEQFF
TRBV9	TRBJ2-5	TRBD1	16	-	TGTGCCAGCAGCGAGGGGGCCTCGGGCGCCAAAGAGACCCAGTACTTC	CASSEGASGAKETQYF
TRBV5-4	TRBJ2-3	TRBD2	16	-	TGTGCCAGCATCAACCGAGGCGGGGGGGATACAGATACGCAGTATTTT	CASINRGGGDTDTQYF
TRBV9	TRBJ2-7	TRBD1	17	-	TGTGCCAGCAGCGTATCCTTGGGTAAGGGACAGGGGGGCGAGCAGTACTTC	CASSVSLGKGQGGEQYF
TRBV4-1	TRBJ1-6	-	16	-	TGCGCCAGCAGCCCGATGGGGGGCTCCTATAATTCACCCCTCCACTTT	CASSPMGGSYNSPLHF
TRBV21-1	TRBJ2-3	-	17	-	TGTGCCAGCAGCAAAGCCCTCCCTGGACAGAGGGGAGATACGCAGTATTTT	CASSKALPGQRGDTQYF
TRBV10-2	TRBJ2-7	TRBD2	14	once	TGCGCCAGCAGTTGGACTAGCGGGACCTACGAGCAGTACTTC	CASSWTSGTYEQYF
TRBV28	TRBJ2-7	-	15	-	TGTGCCAGCAGTTTATATGGGGGGTATACCTACGAGCAGTACTTC	CASSLYGGYTYEQYF
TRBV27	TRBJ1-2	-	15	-	TGTGCCAGCAGTTTATCCGCGGCAGTTAACTATGGCTACACCTTC	CASSLSAAVNYGYTF
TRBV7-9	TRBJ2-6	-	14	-	TGTGCCAGCAGCCCTCGTGGCGGGGCCAACGTCCTGACTTTC	CASSPRGGANVLTF
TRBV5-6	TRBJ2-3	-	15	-	TGTGCCAGCAGCTTGGAAGGGGTGTTCACAGATACGCAGTATTTT	CASSLEGVFTDTQYF
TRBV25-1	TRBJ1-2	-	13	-	TGTGCCAGCAGTGAGGCATTATACTATGGCTACACCTTC	CASSEALYYGYTF
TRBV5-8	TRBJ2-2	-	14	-	TGTGCCAGCAGCTTCCTAACGAACACCGGGGAGCTGTTTTTT	CASSFLTNTGELFF
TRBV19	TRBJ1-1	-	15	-	TGTGCCAGTAGTCCCGGGACACTTTTTGGCACTGAAGCTTTCTTT	CASSPGTLFGTEAFF
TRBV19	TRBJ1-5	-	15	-	TGTGCCAGTAGTATGTCTTGGGGGCCCTGGGGGCCCCAGCATTTT	CASSMSWGPWGPQHF
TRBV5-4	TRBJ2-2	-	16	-	TGTGCCAGCAGCCCACGCGGGGATATTAACACCGGGGAGCTGTTTTTT	CASSPRGDINTGELFF
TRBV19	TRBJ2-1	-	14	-	TGTGCCAGTAGTATGGCACGACAGAACAATGAGCAGTTCTTC	CASSMARQNNEQFF
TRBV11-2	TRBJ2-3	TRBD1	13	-	TGTGCCAGCAGCCAAACAGGGGCAGATACGCAGTATTTT	CASSQTGADTQYF
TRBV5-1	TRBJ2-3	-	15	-	TGCGCCAGCAGAGAGACCGGGACTCTAGCAGATACGCAGTATTTT	CASRETGTLADTQYF
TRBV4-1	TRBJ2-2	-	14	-	TGCGCCAGCAGCCTAGTCGGGAACACCGGGGAGCTGTTTTTT	CASSLVGNTGELFF
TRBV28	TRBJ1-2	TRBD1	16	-	TGTGCCAGCAGTTTATCGAGGGGACAGGGGGCCGGATTCGACACCTTC	CASSLSRGQGAGFDTF
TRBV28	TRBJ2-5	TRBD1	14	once	TGTGCCAGCAGTTTGGGACAGGGGCGAGAGACCCAGTACTTC	CASSLGQGRETQYF
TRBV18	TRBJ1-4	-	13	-	TGTGCCAGCTCAACCAGTTTGAATGAAAAACTGTTTTTT	CASSTSLNEKLFF
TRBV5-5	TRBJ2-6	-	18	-	TGTGCCAGCAGCTTGGTTTGGGCCGGGGGACCTGGGGCCAACGTCCTGACTTTC	CASSLVWAGGPGANVLTF
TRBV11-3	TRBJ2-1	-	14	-	TGTGCCAGCAGCGCCCGGGGGAGTGCGAATGAGCAGTTCTTC	CASSARGSANEQFF
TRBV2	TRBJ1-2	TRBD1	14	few	TGTGCCAGCAGTGCAGCGGACAGGGCCATGAGCTACACCTTC	CASSAADRAMSYTF
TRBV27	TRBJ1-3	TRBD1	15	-	TGTGCCAGCAGACAGCAGGGGACAGCTGGAAACACCATATATTTT	CASRQQGTAGNTIYF
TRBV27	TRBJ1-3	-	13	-	TGTGCCAGCAAAGCAGGGTCTGGAAACACCATATATTTT	CASKAGSGNTIYF
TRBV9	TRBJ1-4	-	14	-	TGTGCCAGCAGCGTAGGTGGCAGTCAAGAAAAACTGTTTTTT	CASSVGGSQEKLFF
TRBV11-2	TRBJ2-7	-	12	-	TGTGCCAGCAGCCCTCCTTCCTACGAGCAGTACTTC	CASSPPSYEQYF
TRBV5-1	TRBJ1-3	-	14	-	TGCGCCAGCAGCTTGACAATTTCTGGAAACACCATATATTTT	CASSLTISGNTIYF
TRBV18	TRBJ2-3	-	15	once	TGTGCCAGCTCACCACGGGGGGGGACAACAGATACGCAGTATTTT	CASSPRGGTTDTQYF
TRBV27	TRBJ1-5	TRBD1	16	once	TGTGCCAGCAGAGGGTTGGGACAGGGAAGCAATCAGCCCCAGCATTTT	CASRGLGQGSNQPQHF
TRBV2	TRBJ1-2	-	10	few	TGTGCCAGCAGTGAGGCAGGGATCACCTTC	CASSEAGITF
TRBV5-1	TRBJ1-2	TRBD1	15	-	TGCGCCAGCAGCTTGGTGGCAGGGGGAGGCTATGGCTACACCTTC	CASSLVAGGGYGYTF
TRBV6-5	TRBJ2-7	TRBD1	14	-	TGTGCCAGCAGGAACCCGGGACAGGGCTACGAGCAGTACTTC	CASRNPGQGYEQYF
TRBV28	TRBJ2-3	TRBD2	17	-	TGTGCCAGCAGTTTAAGGGAGGGACTAGCTTTTCAAGATACGCAGTATTTT	CASSLREGLAFQDTQYF
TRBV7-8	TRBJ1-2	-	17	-	TGTGCCAGCAGCCGCACGGTCAGGGGTACGGACTGGTATGGCTACACCTTC	CASSRTVRGTDWYGYTF
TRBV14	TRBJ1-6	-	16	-	TGTGCCAGCAGCTGGGGGGTTGCGGACGTTAATTCACCCCTCCACTTT	CASSWGVADVNSPLHF
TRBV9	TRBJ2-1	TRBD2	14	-	TGTGCCAGCAGCCAGAGCGGGGATTACAATGAGCAGTTCTTC	CASSQSGDYNEQFF